This T cell receptor (beta chain) was captured in a study of Ad26.COV2.S vaccination and SARS-CoV-2 variants (dated by TCRdb to the early 2020s). General notes on the study: Sequencing of the TCRbeta repertoire served to evaluate the specificity and breadth of SARS-CoV-2-reactive T cell receptors following Ad26.COV2.S vaccination. The TCR-sequenced set comprised around 30 samples: around 20 Ad26.COV2.S vaccine recipients, 5 placebo recipients and 8 SARS-CoV-2 convalescent individuals.

TCRbeta CDR3 regions were sequenced with the immunoSEQ Assay. After extraction, genomic DNA underwent amplification by bias-controlled multiplex PCR, followed by high-throughput sequencing. The paper's data handling went like this. To quantify the absolute abundance of every unique TCRbeta CDR3 region, sequences were collapsed and filtered. Usable DNA was measured by amplifying reference genes present in all nucleated cells, and TCRbeta template counts were normalized to that usable DNA to estimate T cell fraction. Repertoire TCRs were annotated as SARS-CoV-2-specific when V gene, CDR3 amino acid sequence and J gene were exactly matched to a known reactive TCR set. MIRA supplied the reference SARS-CoV-2 TCR set, which was filtered for enrichment in COVID-19-positive ImmuneCODE repertoires so that public or cross-reactive TCRs were removed. Using the MIRA antigens, annotated TCRs were further analysed by specific ORF or by position within an ORF. Breadth was defined as annotated unique rearrangements over total unique productive rearrangements; depth was the summed frequency of those rearrangements. Two-sided Wilcoxon rank-sum tests were applied when comparing TCR breadth between groups. TCRdb limited this immuneACCESS table to in-frame rearrangements with V and J called. A share of clones is missing; checked studies link under half to unresolved V genes, and the rest is unexplained. That table supplies the V and J calls and clone size; D and trimming were determined from the DNA. This sample gives approximately 340,000 clones in total; around 90% of them show up just once. The leading ten clones occupy 3.9% of the sample.

From cysteine to phenylalanine, the CDR3 is 15 amino acids long. The read is trimmed to its CDR3 DNA, 45 bases read in frame from base 1. The germline V gene sets CDR1 to SGHRS and CDR2 to YFSETQ. The junction shows trimming of 6 bases on V and 3 bases on J, and the gene matches do not reach 9 bases of it. Regarding this clone: The specificity of this receptor is unknown. Per-base quality was not reported, and no clone a single base away is much larger than it.

The time point label here, explained by the study, means: individuals recovered from natural SARS-CoV-2 infection. Study-wide conclusions, independent of this receptor: Vaccine and placebo recipients had comparable non-spike TCR breadth, which fits with the vaccine containing only spike. Higher spike-specific TCR breadth was observed in Ad26.COV2.S recipients than in placebo recipients (P = 0.0014). The authors noted that total T cell responses may have been underestimated by the TCR breadth and depth analyses. Substantial breadth of spike-specific CD8+ and CD4+ T cell responses was reported after vaccination.

The sample here was peripheral blood, taken after recovery from COVID-19. This sequence uses TRBV5-1 and TRBJ2-3; 8 middle bases align to TRBD1. The sequence came from a human donor who had recovered from COVID-19. Here is the DNA: TGCGCCAGCACCGGAGGACAGGGTGGGACAGATACGCAGTATTTT. Its amino acids are CASTGGQGGTDTQYF.